The rows below give T cell receptor beta chains drawn from one sample of a study of cytomegalovirus exposure and HLA in healthy donors. Assay: immunoSEQ multiplex PCR; the TCRdb copy retains only in-frame clones and omits some. The repertoire holds 95,000 to 150,000 clones, about four fifths seen once, with roughly 13% in the top ten. The sample consisted of PBMCs. The receptor source for this set is a woman in her sixties in good health and CMV-seropositive. The CDR3 runs from the conserved cysteine through the conserved F or W. A D gene is named only where the DNA matches it firmly. Size is omitted from some rows. Given values are once, few, many or a class for expanded clones.

TRBV7-9,TRBJ1-1,.,.,14,CASSFSGLNTEAFF,TGTGCCAGCAGTTTTTCCGGACTTAACACTGAAGCTTTCTTT
TRBV14,TRBJ2-2,.,.,16,CASSQVRASNTGELFF,TGTGCCAGCAGCCAAGTTCGGGCTAGCAACACCGGGGAGCTGTTTTTT
TRBV5-6,TRBJ1-6,.,.,16,CASSLGGSSYNSPLHF,TGTGCCAGCAGCTTGGGAGGGAGCTCCTATAATTCACCCCTCCACTTT
TRBV30,TRBJ1-6,once,.,15,CAWSPEGVLNSPLHF,TGTGCCTGGAGTCCCGAGGGGGTGCTGAATTCACCCCTCCACTTT
TRBV9,TRBJ2-1,.,.,14,CASPTGTPPHEQFF,TGTGCCAGCCCTACTGGGACTCCCCCACATGAGCAGTTCTTC
TRBV7-9,TRBJ1-3,.,TRBD1,18,CASSSGQGEFASGNTIYF,TGTGCCAGCAGCTCGGGACAGGGGGAGTTCGCCTCTGGAAACACCATATATTTT
TRBV7-9,TRBJ2-7,.,.,11,CASSSDLGGYF,TGTGCCAGCAGCTCAGACCTTGGAGGGTACTTC
TRBV2,TRBJ2-7,.,TRBD1,15,CASRADRGLFYEQYF,TGTGCCAGCAGAGCGGACAGGGGATTATTCTACGAGCAGTACTTC
TRBV6-5,TRBJ2-7,.,TRBD2,14,CASSYEREFYEQYF,TGTGCCAGCAGTTACGAGCGGGAGTTTTACGAGCAGTACTTC
TRBV9,TRBJ2-5,.,TRBD2,17,CASSLGLAGLRGETQYF,TGTGCCAGCAGCCTGGGACTAGCGGGATTAAGGGGGGAGACCCAGTACTTC
TRBV5-1,TRBJ1-5,.,TRBD1,15,CASSTTGGNNQPQHF,TGCGCCAGCAGTACTACAGGGGGAAACAATCAGCCCCAGCATTTT
TRBV7-2,TRBJ1-3,.,TRBD1,15,CASSSTGVSGNTIYF,TGTGCCAGCAGCTCAACAGGGGTCTCTGGAAACACCATATATTTT
TRBV6-6,TRBJ1-5,many,TRBD1,15,CASSRRQGGYQPQHF,TGTGCCAGCAGTCGCCGACAGGGGGGTTATCAGCCCCAGCATTTT
TRBV4-3,TRBJ2-7,few,TRBD2,17,CASSRGLAGDRSYEQYF,TGCGCCAGCAGCAGAGGACTAGCGGGGGACCGATCCTACGAGCAGTACTTC
TRBV7-9,TRBJ2-7,.,TRBD2,17,CASSRGTSGYSTYEQYF,TGTGCCAGCAGCCGTGGCACTAGCGGCTATTCCACCTACGAGCAGTACTTC
TRBV5-1,TRBJ2-1,.,.,14,CASRWYVGGNEQFF,TGCGCCAGCAGATGGTACGTAGGGGGCAATGAGCAGTTCTTC
TRBV25-1,TRBJ2-5,.,.,14,CASSELGQQETQYF,TGTGCCAGCAGTGAACTTGGACAGCAAGAGACCCAGTACTTC
TRBV4-3,TRBJ1-3,.,.,15,CASSQVYYSGNTIYF,TGCGCCAGCAGCCAAGTTTATTACTCTGGAAACACCATATATTTT
TRBV5-1,TRBJ2-7,.,.,12,CASSVGVYEQYF,TGCGCCAGCAGCGTAGGGGTTTACGAGCAGTACTTC
TRBV19,TRBJ1-2,.,.,15,CASSIPGALSYGYTF,TGTGCCAGTAGTATACCAGGGGCGCTATCGTATGGCTACACCTTC
TRBV10-3,TRBJ1-2,.,.,13,CAISETGRGGYTF,TGTGCCATCAGTGAGACAGGGAGAGGCGGCTACACCTTC
TRBV6-6,TRBJ1-4,.,.,13,CASTQGLNEKLFF,TGTGCCAGCACCCAGGGACTTAATGAAAAACTGTTTTTT
TRBV5-4,TRBJ2-5,.,TRBD2,18,CASSPGLAGGSGRETQYF,TGTGCCAGCAGCCCCGGACTAGCGGGGGGGTCCGGGCGGGAGACCCAGTACTTC
TRBV7-2,TRBJ2-7,.,TRBD2,15,CASSLMGEGLSQQYF,TGTGCCAGCAGCTTAATGGGGGAGGGCCTTTCTCAGCAGTACTTC
TRBV4-1,TRBJ1-5,.,TRBD1,18,CASSQGPGQGGDNQPQHF,TGCGCCAGCAGCCAGGGACCGGGACAGGGGGGTGACAATCAGCCCCAGCATTTT
TRBV25-1,TRBJ1-1,.,.,11,CASRGYTEAFF,TGTGCCAGCCGGGGTTACACTGAAGCTTTCTTT
TRBV5-5,TRBJ2-1,few,TRBD2,15,CASSLTSESYNEQFF,TGTGCCAGCAGCTTAACTAGCGAGTCCTACAATGAGCAGTTCTTC
TRBV30,TRBJ1-6,.,TRBD1,16,CAWSARDRGKGPPLHF,TGTGCCTGGAGCGCCCGGGACAGGGGTAAGGGGCCACCCCTCCACTTT
TRBV7-2,TRBJ1-2,few,TRBD1,15,CASSLDAGGHYGYTF,TGTGCCAGCAGCTTAGATGCAGGGGGCCACTATGGCTACACCTTC
TRBV13,TRBJ2-3,few,TRBD2,19,CASSLGGASGTPPRDTQYF,TGTGCCAGCAGCTTAGGAGGCGCTAGCGGGACCCCCCCCCGGGATACGCAGTATTTT
TRBV21-1,TRBJ1-2,.,.,13,CASSKNRVGGYTF,TGTGCCAGCAGCAAAAACAGGGTGGGTGGCTACACCTTC
TRBV18,TRBJ2-2,.,TRBD1,14,CASSPRATGRELFF,TGTGCCAGCTCACCACGGGCGACAGGGAGGGAGCTGTTTTTT
TRBV15,TRBJ1-5,.,.,14,CATSRATEYQPQHF,TGTGCCACCAGCAGAGCGACAGAATATCAGCCCCAGCATTTT
TRBV7-2,TRBJ1-1,.,.,13,CASKQGMSTEAFF,TGTGCCAGCAAACAGGGAATGTCCACTGAAGCTTTCTTT
TRBV10-3,TRBJ1-4,few,.,14,CAISADGEFEKLFF,TGTGCCATCAGTGCGGACGGGGAATTTGAAAAACTGTTTTTT
TRBV19,TRBJ2-7,few,TRBD1,15,CASSIAPGQGNEQYF,TGTGCCAGTAGTATAGCCCCCGGACAGGGGAACGAGCAGTACTTC
TRBV27,TRBJ1-5,.,TRBD1,18,CASSSLPTTGTGAQPQHF,TGTGCCAGCAGTTCCTTGCCTACTACCGGGACAGGCGCTCAGCCCCAGCATTTT
TRBV5-1,TRBJ2-3,.,TRBD2,16,CASSLVLAASTDTQYF,TGCGCCAGCAGCTTGGTACTAGCGGCTAGCACAGATACGCAGTATTTT
TRBV7-2,TRBJ1-1,.,.,14,CASSLDRGRAEAFF,TGTGCCAGCAGCTTAGATCGGGGGAGAGCTGAAGCTTTCTTT
TRBV18,TRBJ1-1,few,.,14,CASSPQGQNTEAFF,TGTGCCAGCTCACCCCAGGGTCAGAACACTGAAGCTTTCTTT